The TCR beta chain described here comes from a study of identical twins. General study findings and limits: There were fewer insertions in abundant cord blood beta clonotypes, but memory repertoires showed no such pattern. Analyses based on zero insertions could be partly confounded by invariant MAIT and iNKT cells. Out-of-frame beta chain sequences displayed weaker excess sharing between twins.

This clonotype was found many times. Its antigen is still unknown. After template switching added a universal primer site, the resulting cDNA carried unique molecular identifiers. TCRdb ran MiXCR on the 5' RACE reads and lists one entry per CDR3 protein. The sample contains some 330,000 distinct CDR3 sequences, about 9% of which appear only once. The sequence was obtained from a woman aged 45-59 years in good health. The sequencing input was naive T cells sorted from blood.

The CDR3 is CASGIISSYNEQFF. CDR3 nucleotides: TGTGCCAGCGGTATAATAAGCTCCTACAATGAGCAGTTCTTC. V is TRBV7-9 and J is TRBJ2-1; D unclear. Germline V gene lookup returns CDR1 SEHNR and CDR2 FQNEAQ (reference sequence). V dropped 8 bases and J dropped 0 bases, with 11 bases sitting between them. The CDR3 covers 14 residues.